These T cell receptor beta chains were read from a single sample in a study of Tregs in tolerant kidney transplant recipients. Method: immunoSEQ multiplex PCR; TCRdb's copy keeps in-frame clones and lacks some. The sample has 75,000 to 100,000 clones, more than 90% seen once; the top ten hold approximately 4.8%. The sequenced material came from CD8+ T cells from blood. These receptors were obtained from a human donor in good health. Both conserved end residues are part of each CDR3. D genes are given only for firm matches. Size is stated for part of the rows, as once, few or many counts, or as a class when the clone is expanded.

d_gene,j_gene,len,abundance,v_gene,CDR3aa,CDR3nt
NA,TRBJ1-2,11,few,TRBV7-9,CASSQDPGYTF,TGTGCCAGCAGCCAGGATCCAGGCTACACCTTC
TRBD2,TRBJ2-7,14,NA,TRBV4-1,CASSLGLAGREQYF,TGCGCCAGCAGCCTCGGACTAGCGGGGAGGGAGCAGTACTTC
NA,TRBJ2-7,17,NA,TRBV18,CASSPFAPGQNRYEQYF,TGTGCCAGCTCACCATTTGCCCCGGGACAAAATCGCTACGAGCAGTACTTC
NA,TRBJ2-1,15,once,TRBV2,CASSVDGTSYNEQFF,TGTGCCAGCAGTGTAGACGGTACCTCCTACAATGAGCAGTTCTTC
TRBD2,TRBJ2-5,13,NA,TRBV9,CASSTSVEETQYF,TGTGCCAGCTCTACTAGCGTGGAAGAGACCCAGTACTTC
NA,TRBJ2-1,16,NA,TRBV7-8,CASSLYSDSSLTEQFF,TGTGCCAGCAGCTTGTATAGCGACTCTAGCCTCACTGAGCAGTTCTTC
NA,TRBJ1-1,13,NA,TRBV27,CASSKQGHTEAFF,TGTGCCAGCAGTAAACAGGGCCACACTGAAGCTTTCTTT
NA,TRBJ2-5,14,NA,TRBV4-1,CASSQGRGLETQYF,TGCGCCAGCAGCCAAGGTAGAGGGTTAGAGACCCAGTACTTC
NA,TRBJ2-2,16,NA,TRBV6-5,CASSYVDTQNTGELFF,TGTGCCAGCAGTTACGTGGACACCCAGAACACCGGGGAGCTGTTTTTT
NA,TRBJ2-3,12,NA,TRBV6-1,CASSETSIMQYF,TGTGCCAGCAGTGAGACAAGCATTATGCAGTATTTT
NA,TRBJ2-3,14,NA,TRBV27,CASSSQPGTDTQYF,TGTGCCAGCAGTTCCCAACCGGGCACAGATACGCAGTATTTT
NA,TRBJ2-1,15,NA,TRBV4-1,CASSQVLERPDEQFF,TGCGCCAGCAGCCAAGTACTGGAGCGCCCCGATGAGCAGTTCTTC
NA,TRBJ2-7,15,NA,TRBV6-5,CASSSSVAASYEQYF,TGTGCCAGCAGTTCCTCGGTAGCGGCGTCCTACGAGCAGTACTTC
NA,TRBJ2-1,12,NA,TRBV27,CASSPSYNEQFF,TGTGCCAGCAGTCCTTCCTACAATGAGCAGTTCTTC
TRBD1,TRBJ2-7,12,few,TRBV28,CASSLGTGEQYF,TGTGCCAGCAGTTTAGGGACAGGTGAGCAGTACTTC
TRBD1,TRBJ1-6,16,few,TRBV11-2,CASSCPTGGCSSPLHF,TGTGCCAGCAGCTGCCCTACAGGGGGATGCAGTTCACCCCTCCACTTT
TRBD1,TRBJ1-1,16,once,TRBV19,CASSSRTGPKNTEAFF,TGTGCCAGTAGTTCACGGACAGGCCCGAAGAACACTGAAGCTTTCTTT
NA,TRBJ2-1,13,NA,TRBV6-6,CASSPEGHNEQFF,TGTGCCAGCAGTCCGGAGGGTCACAATGAGCAGTTCTTC
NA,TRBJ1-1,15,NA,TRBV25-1,CASSPPGHMNTEAFF,TGTGCCAGCAGTCCTCCGGGACATATGAACACTGAAGCTTTCTTT
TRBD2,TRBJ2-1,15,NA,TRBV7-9,CASSLSSGGAYEQFF,TGTGCCAGCAGCTTAAGTAGCGGGGGGGCCTATGAGCAGTTCTTC
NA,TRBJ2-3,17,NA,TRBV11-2,CASVPGAYHGYTDTQYF,TGTGCCAGCGTCCCCGGGGCCTACCATGGGTACACAGATACGCAGTATTTT
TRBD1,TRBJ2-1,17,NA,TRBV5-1,CASSLARRDRGRGEQFF,TGCGCCAGCAGCTTGGCCCGCCGGGACAGGGGGCGGGGTGAGCAGTTCTTC
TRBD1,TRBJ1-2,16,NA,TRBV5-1,CASSLVSGQDIYGYTF,TGCGCCAGCAGCTTGGTTTCGGGACAGGATATCTATGGCTACACCTTC
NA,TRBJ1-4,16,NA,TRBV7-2,CASSLRSNRIDEKLFF,TGTGCCAGCAGCTTACGTTCGAACAGGATTGATGAAAAACTGTTTTTT
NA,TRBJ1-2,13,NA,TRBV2,CASFGGPNYGYTF,TGTGCCAGCTTCGGAGGGCCTAACTATGGCTACACCTTC
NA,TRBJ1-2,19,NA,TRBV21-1,CASSKGRGNRNRANYGYTF,TGTGCCAGCAGCAAAGGGAGGGGAAATAGGAACAGAGCTAACTATGGCTACACCTTC
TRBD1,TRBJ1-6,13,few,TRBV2,CASRDRGNSPLHF,TGTGCCAGCAGGGACAGGGGTAATTCACCCCTCCACTTT
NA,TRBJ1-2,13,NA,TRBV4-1,CASSQTVNYGYTF,TGCGCCAGCAGCCAGACAGTTAACTATGGCTACACCTTC
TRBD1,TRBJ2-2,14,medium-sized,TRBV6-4,CASSDSGGAGELFF,TGTGCCAGCAGTGACTCAGGGGGCGCCGGGGAGCTGTTTTTT
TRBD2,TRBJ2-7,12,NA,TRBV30,CACLWREYEQYF,TGTGCCTGCTTGTGGCGGGAGTACGAGCAGTACTTC
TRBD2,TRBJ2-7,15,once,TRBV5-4,CASSPGLAGSYEQYF,TGTGCCAGCAGCCCGGGACTAGCGGGATCCTACGAGCAGTACTTC
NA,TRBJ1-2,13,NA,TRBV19,CASSHTVNYGYTF,TGTGCCAGTAGCCATACAGTTAACTATGGCTACACCTTC
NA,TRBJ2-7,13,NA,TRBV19,CASSLGRTYEQYF,TGTGCCAGTAGTTTAGGGAGGACCTACGAGCAGTACTTC
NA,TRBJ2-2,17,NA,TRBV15,CATSRTYREGGGGELFF,TGTGCCACCAGCAGAACTTACAGGGAAGGAGGGGGCGGGGAGCTGTTTTTT
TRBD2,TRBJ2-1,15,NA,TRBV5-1,CASGFLAGSYNEQFF,TGCGCCAGTGGGTTCCTAGCGGGGTCTTACAATGAGCAGTTCTTC
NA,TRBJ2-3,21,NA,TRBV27,CASSLSAGKYYGGISTDTQYF,TGTGCCAGCAGTTTATCGGCCGGGAAATATTATGGCGGGATCAGCACAGATACGCAGTATTTT
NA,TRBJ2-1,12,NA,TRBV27,CASSPVGHEQFF,TGTGCCAGCAGTCCGGTGGGGCATGAGCAGTTCTTC
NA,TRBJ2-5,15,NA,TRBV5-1,CASSPAVGVGETQYF,TGCGCCAGCAGCCCTGCCGTGGGGGTGGGGGAGACCCAGTACTTC
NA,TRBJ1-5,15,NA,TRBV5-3,CARSLSGYSNQPQHF,TGTGCCAGAAGCTTGTCTGGGTATTCTAATCAGCCCCAGCATTTT
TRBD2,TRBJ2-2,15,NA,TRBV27,CASSFRGGAIGELFF,TGTGCCAGCAGTTTTCGCGGGGGGGCTATCGGGGAGCTGTTTTTT
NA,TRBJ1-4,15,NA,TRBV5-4,CASSLDGSAREKLFF,TGTGCCAGCAGCTTGGATGGATCAGCTAGAGAAAAACTGTTTTTT
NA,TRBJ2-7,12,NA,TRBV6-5,CASSLYDGEQYF,TGTGCCAGCAGTCTCTATGACGGCGAGCAGTACTTC
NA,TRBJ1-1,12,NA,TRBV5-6,CARNRIHTEAFF,TGTGCCAGGAACAGGATCCACACTGAAGCTTTCTTT
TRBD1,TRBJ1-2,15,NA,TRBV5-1,CASSLGPGTGYGYTF,TGCGCCAGCAGCCTCGGCCCGGGGACAGGGTACGGCTACACCTTC
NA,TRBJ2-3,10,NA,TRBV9,CASKDDTQYF,TGTGCCAGCAAGGATGATACGCAGTATTTT
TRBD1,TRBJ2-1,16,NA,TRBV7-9,CASNPRGTGSYNEQFF,TGTGCCAGCAACCCCAGGGGGACAGGCTCCTACAATGAGCAGTTCTTC
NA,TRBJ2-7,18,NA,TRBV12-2,CASRLMGDQREASYEQYF,TGTGCAAGTCGCTTAATGGGGGATCAGCGGGAGGCCTCCTACGAGCAGTACTTC
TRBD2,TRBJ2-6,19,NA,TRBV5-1,CASSLVGLAGGTGANVLTF,TGCGCCAGCAGCTTGGTGGGGCTAGCGGGAGGGACTGGGGCCAACGTCCTGACTTTC
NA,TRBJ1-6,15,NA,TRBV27,CASTAVPGEYSPLHF,TGTGCCAGCACCGCAGTGCCAGGGGAGTATTCACCCCTCCACTTT
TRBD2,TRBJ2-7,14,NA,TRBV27,CASSRGFSGREQYF,TGTGCCAGCAGCCGAGGTTTTAGCGGGAGGGAGCAGTACTTC
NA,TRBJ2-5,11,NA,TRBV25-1,CASSERGTQYF,TGTGCCAGCAGTGAAAGGGGGACCCAGTACTTC
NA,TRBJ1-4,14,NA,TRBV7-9,CASSRPATNEKLFF,TGTGCCAGCTCCCGGCCAGCAACTAATGAAAAACTGTTTTTT
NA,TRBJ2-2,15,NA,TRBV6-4,CASSVAAGSTGELFF,TGTGCCAGCAGTGTGGCGGCTGGGAGCACCGGGGAGCTGTTTTTT